This paragraph reports one TCR beta chain. Its target is unknown. This record comes from a study of beta chain features in type 1 diabetes. Notes on the study in general: In all four CD4+ subsets, TCRB CDR3 length was significantly, moderately reduced in type 1 diabetes. These data did not resolve whether HLA type affects TCRB rearrangement. In comparison with healthy donors, patients had naive, central memory and Treg TCRB repertoires that appeared more similar.

The sequenced template was cDNA made from the entire isolated RNA. Naive, central memory and regulatory T cell samples averaged roughly 3.5 million reads. TCRdb keeps only in-frame clones here, not all; method: immunoSEQ multiplex PCR. The sample records more than 300,000 clones, over 8.5% being singletons. The sequence came from a man between 25 and 39 years old with type 1 diabetes. Sample: central memory CD4+ T cells from blood.

CDR3 sequence: CASSSFFRAKDTGELFF. CDR3 coding DNA: TGTGCCAGCAGCTCCTTCTTCCGGGCTAAGGACACCGGGGAGCTGTTTTTT. The rearrangement links TRBV11-2 to TRBJ2-2; D unresolved. V was cut by 4 bases and J by 3 bases, with 18 bases left in between. Germline V gene data show CDR1 as SGHAT and CDR2 as FQNNGV. The CDR3 runs to 17 residues. The whole variable domain, remainder taken from reference TRBV11-2 and TRBJ2-2, is EAGVAQSPRYKIIEKRQSVAFWCNPISGHATLYWYQQILGQGPKLLIQFQNNGVVDDSQLPKDRFSAERLKGVDSTLKIQPAKLEDSAVYLCASSSFFRAKDTGELFFGEGSRLTVL.